This TCR beta chain came from a study of human T cells and chemical hapten exposure. Study-level information: Patients, largely female, had alopecia areata, totalis or universalis.

The CDR3 extends over 15 amino acids. CDR1 and CDR2 (germline): SEHNR, FQNEAQ (reference sequence). V was cut by 6 bases and J by 0 bases, with 11 bases left in between. Time point reported: pre-sensitization, week 0. The treatment denotes: therapeutic diphenylcyclopropenone sensitization with weekly scalp DPC. Via MiXCR, TCRdb re-called the RACE reads, giving one row per CDR3 protein. This sample yields 89,000 or so distinct CDR3 sequences, of which about 8% are seen a single time; about 2.5% belongs to the top ten. The clonotype was recovered from a man aged 35 to 55 with alopecia areata. Some clones in this sample may be carry-over from other donors' samples. The source material was whole blood, sampled in connection with sensitization to the hapten diphenylcyclopropenone (DPC). This chain joins TRBV7-9 and TRBJ1-4; D unresolved. CDR3 amino acids: CASSPPKATNEKLFF. CDR3 DNA sequence: TGTGCCAGCAGTCCACCCAAGGCAACTAATGAAAAACTGTTTTTT.